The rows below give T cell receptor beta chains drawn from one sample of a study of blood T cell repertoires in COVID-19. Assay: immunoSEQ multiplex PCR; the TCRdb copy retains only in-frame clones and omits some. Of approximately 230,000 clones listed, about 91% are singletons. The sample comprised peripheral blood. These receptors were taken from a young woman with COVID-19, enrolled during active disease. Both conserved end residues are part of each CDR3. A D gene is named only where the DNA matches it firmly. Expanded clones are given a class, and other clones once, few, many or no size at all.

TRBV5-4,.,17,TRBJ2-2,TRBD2,TGTGCCAGCAGCTTGAAACTGAGCGGGGGCCTCACCGGGGAGCTGTTTTTT,CASSLKLSGGLTGELFF
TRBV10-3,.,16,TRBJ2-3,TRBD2,TGTGCCATCAGTGGGTCGACTAGCGGGAGTGCAGATACGCAGTATTTT,CAISGSTSGSADTQYF
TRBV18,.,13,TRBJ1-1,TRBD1,TGTGCCAGCTCGCCGGACAGGGGGACTGAAGCTTTCTTT,CASSPDRGTEAFF
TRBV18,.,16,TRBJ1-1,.,TGTGCCAGCTCACCTTCATCGCGGGGGATCGACACTGAAGCTTTCTTT,CASSPSSRGIDTEAFF
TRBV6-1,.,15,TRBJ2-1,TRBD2,TGTGCCAGCAGTGAAGACACGGGAGGTGGAAATGAGCAGTTCTTC,CASSEDTGGGNEQFF
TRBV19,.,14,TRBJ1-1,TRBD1,TGTGCCAGTAGTAATTCAGGGGGAGGAACTGAAGCTTTCTTT,CASSNSGGGTEAFF
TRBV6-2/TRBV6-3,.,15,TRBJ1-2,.,TGTGCCAGCAGTTACTCAACCTCGGACAGTCCTGGCTACACCTTC,CASSYSTSDSPGYTF
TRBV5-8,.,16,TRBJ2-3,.,TGTGCCAGCAGCTTGGTCGGGGGACTTATCACAGATACGCAGTATTTT,CASSLVGGLITDTQYF
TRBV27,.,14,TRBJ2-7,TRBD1,TGTGCCAGCAGTTTAGGGGACAGGGTCTACGAGCAGTACTTC,CASSLGDRVYEQYF
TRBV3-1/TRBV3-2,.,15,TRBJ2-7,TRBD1,TGTGCCAGCAGCCAAGAGGGGACAGGGACTTACGAGCAGTACTTC,CASSQEGTGTYEQYF
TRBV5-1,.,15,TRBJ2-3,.,TGCGCCAGCAGCTCCTCGGGGAATTTGGAAGATACGCAGTATTTT,CASSSSGNLEDTQYF
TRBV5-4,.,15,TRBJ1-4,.,TGTGCCAGCAGCCCCGAAGCTAAGACTAATGAAAAACTGTTTTTT,CASSPEAKTNEKLFF
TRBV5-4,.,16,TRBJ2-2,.,TGTGCCAGCAGCCCGATACAGAACACCCAGACCGGGGAGCTGTTTTTT,CASSPIQNTQTGELFF
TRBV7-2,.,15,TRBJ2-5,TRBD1,TGTGCCAGCAGCTCCTCCCGGACAGGGGTAGAGACCCAGTACTTC,CASSSSRTGVETQYF
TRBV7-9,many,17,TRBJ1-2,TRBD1,TGTGCCAGCAGCTTAATGACAGGGGGGGACCCAAACTATGGCTACACCTTC,CASSLMTGGDPNYGYTF
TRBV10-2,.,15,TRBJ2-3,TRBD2,TGCGCCAGCAGTACACAGCTAGCGGAGACAGATACGCAGTATTTT,CASSTQLAETDTQYF
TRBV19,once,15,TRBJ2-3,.,TGTGCCAGTACTCCTGTAAGCAGGGATGCGCATACGCAGTATTTT,CASTPVSRDAHTQYF
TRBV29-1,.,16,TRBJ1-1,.,TGCAGCGTTGTTATGGGGAACAGGGCGCTGAACACTGAAGCTTTCTTT,CSVVMGNRALNTEAFF
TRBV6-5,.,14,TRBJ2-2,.,TGTGCCAGCAGTTACGGGGCAGGGTCCGGGGAGCTGTTTTTT,CASSYGAGSGELFF
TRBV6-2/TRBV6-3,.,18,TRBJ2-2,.,TGTGCCAGCAGTTACGTCTATGGACAGTCTCCCCATAGTGGGGAGCTGTTTTTT,CASSYVYGQSPHSGELFF
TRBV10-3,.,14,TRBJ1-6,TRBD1,TGTGCCAGTACAGGGGAAGCCGGGAATTCACCCCTCCACTTT,CASTGEAGNSPLHF
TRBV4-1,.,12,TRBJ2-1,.,TGCGCCAGCAGCTTCACGGTAGGGGAACCCTTCTTC,CASSFTVGEPFF
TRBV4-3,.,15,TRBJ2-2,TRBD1,TGCGCCAGCAGCCAAGGGGGACAGGTCACCGGGGAGCTGTTTTTT,CASSQGGQVTGELFF
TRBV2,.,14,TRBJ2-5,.,TGTGCCAGCAAGCGCACGACGGATGAAGAGACCCAGTACTTC,CASKRTTDEETQYF
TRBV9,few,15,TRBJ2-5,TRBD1,TGTGCCAGCGCAGAAACCGGGACAGGGGAAGAGACCCAGTACTTC,CASAETGTGEETQYF
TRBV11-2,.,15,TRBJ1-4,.,TGTGCCAGCAGCTTATGGCAGGGGACTAATGAAAAACTGTTTTTT,CASSLWQGTNEKLFF
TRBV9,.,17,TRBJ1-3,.,TGTGCCAGCAGCGAGAACCGCCAAGGGGCCTCTGGAAACACCATATATTTT,CASSENRQGASGNTIYF
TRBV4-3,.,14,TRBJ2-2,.,TGCGCCAGCAGCCGTTCGACGAGGACCGGGGAGCTGTTTTTT,CASSRSTRTGELFF
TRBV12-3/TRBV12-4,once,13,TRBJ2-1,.,TGTGCCAGCACCCCTAGTGTCCACAATGAGCAGTTCTTC,CASTPSVHNEQFF
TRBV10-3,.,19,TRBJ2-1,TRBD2,TGTGCCATCAGTGATGGCGGGGGGAATTTTAGAAGCTCCTACAATGAGCAGTTCTTC,CAISDGGGNFRSSYNEQFF
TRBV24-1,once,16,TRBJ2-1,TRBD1,TGTGCCACCAGTGATTCGGGACAGGGATTCCACAATGAGCAGTTCTTC,CATSDSGQGFHNEQFF
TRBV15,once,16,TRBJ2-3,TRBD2,TGTGCCACCAGCAGAGTGCGGGGGACTAGCACAGATACGCAGTATTTT,CATSRVRGTSTDTQYF
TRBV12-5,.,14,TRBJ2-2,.,TGTGCTAGTGGTTGGCCCAGGGGCACCGGGGAGCTGTTTTTT,CASGWPRGTGELFF
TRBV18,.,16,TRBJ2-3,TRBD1,TGTGCCAGCTCACCCCCGGGACAGGGGGCCGGGGATACGCAGTATTTT,CASSPPGQGAGDTQYF
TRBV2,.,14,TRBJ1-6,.,TGTGCCAGCAACGCAGGGACCTATAATTCACCCCTCCACTTT,CASNAGTYNSPLHF
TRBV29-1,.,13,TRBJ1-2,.,TGCAGCGTTCTTCCAGGGCAGACGGAGGGCTACACCTTC,CSVLPGQTEGYTF
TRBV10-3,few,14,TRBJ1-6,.,TGTGCCACCTCTTTGGACAGCTTTAATTCACCCCTCCACTTT,CATSLDSFNSPLHF
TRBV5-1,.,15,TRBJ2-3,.,TGCGCCAGCGCGTCCCTAACTTCTAGCACAGATACGCAGTATTTT,CASASLTSSTDTQYF
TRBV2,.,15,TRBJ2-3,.,TGTGCCAGCTGCTACTTAGCGGAACTCACAGATACGCAGTATTTT,CASCYLAELTDTQYF
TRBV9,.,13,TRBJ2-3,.,TGTGCCAGCAGCTTAATCCCGGGGGATACGCAGTATTTT,CASSLIPGDTQYF
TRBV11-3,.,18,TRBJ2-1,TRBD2,TGTGCCAGCAGCCCCCCTAGGGCTAGCGGGAGGGCGTACAATGAGCAGTTCTTC,CASSPPRASGRAYNEQFF
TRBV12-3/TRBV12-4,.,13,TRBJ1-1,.,TGTGCCAGCAGTTTTATGTCCCAGGGAGAAGCTTTCTTT,CASSFMSQGEAFF
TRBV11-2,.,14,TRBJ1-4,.,TGTGCCAGCAGCTTACAGGGTATCAATGAAAAACTGTTTTTT,CASSLQGINEKLFF
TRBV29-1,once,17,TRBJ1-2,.,TGCAGCGCCGCCCTGTTTGGGGCCCTCCCAGCTAACTATGGCTACACCTTC,CSAALFGALPANYGYTF
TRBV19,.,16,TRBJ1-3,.,TGTGCCAGTAGTACTTACGACAGCTACTCTGGAAACACCATATATTTT,CASSTYDSYSGNTIYF
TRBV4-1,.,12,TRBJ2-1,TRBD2,TGCGCCAGCAGCTCCGGGGGGAATGAGCAGTTCTTC,CASSSGGNEQFF